The clone carrying this T cell receptor (beta chain) occurred many times. The antigen is unknown. Time point indicated: persistent/refractory GD, antithyroid drugs over 5 years with positive TRAb. Extracted PBMC RNA gave rise to the TCR library. The J segment lost 3 bases and the V segment lost 10 bases, leaving 2 bases of the junction unmatched. CDR1 MNHNS and CDR2 SASEGT come from the germline V gene. This CDR3 comprises 13 residues. iRepertoire HTBI primers and Arm-PCR of CDR3 regions built TCR beta libraries. Original analysis: Detected in the samples were roughly 60 TRBV and 15 or so TRBJ segments. TCRdb reprocessed the multiplex PCR reads via MiXCR and lists one record per CDR3 protein. The V and J calls and clone size come from TCRdb's table, not from the authors' own analysis. The sample lists some 450,000 distinct CDR3 sequences; 23% were seen once. This record belongs to a study of regulatory T cells in long-lasting Graves disease. Overall study: Over-5-year antithyroid drug use with positive TSH receptor antibodies defined persistent Graves' disease in the study.

Study-wide findings and caveats: Persistent Graves' patients showed less TCR diversity than newly diagnosed patients showed. Preferential use of TRBV28, TRBJ1-2 and TRBJ2-5 was seen in persistent disease.

The source was peripheral blood mononuclear cells (PBMCs), collected when the disease was refractory, from a patient treated with antithyroid drugs. The clonotype originates from a female donor with Graves disease. V is TRBV6-1 and J is TRBJ2-2, with TRBD1 matching 10 bases. The CDR3 sequence: CATGTGDTGELFF. The DNA for the CDR3 is TGTGCCACCGGGACAGGGGACACCGGGGAGCTGTTTTTT.